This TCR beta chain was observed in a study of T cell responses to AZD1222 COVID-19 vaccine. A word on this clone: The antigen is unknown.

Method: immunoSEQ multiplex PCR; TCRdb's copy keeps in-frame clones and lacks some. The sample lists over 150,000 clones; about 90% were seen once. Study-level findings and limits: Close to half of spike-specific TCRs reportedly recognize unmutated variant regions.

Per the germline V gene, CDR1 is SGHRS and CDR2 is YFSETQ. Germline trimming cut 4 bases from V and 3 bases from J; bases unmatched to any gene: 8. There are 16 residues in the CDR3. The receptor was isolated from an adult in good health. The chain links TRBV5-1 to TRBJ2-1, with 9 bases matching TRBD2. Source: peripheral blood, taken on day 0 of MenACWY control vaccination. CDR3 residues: CASSPDVAGVYNEQFF. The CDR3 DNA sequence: TGCGCCAGCAGCCCCGATGTAGCGGGAGTCTACAATGAGCAGTTCTTC.